The clone carrying this T cell receptor (beta chain) is a singleton in its sample. The antigen is unknown. The entry originates in a study of STAT5B mutations in CD4+ large granular lymphocyte leukemia. TCRdb's table, derived via immunoSEQ multiplex PCR, lists solely in-frame clones and lacks some. The sample consists of tens of thousands of clones, 69% of them appearing once. This CDR3 has 17 residues. V was pared by 2 bases and J by 3 bases, with 10 bases of the junction left unmatched. Findings and caveats of the study: Without HLA matching, higher CD4+ than CD8+ T-LGLL clonality could reflect small sample size. Top patient clones used TRBV06 genes more often: 8/27 versus 2/35 in controls. 25% of private leukemic clonotypes occurred rarely in other patients' non-leukemic repertoires.

The sequenced sample was CD4+ T cells from blood buffy coats. The receptor comes from a human donor in good health. The V gene is TRBV5-3, the J gene TRBJ1-5, with 8 bases matching TRBD1. TRBV5-3 is designated an ORF whose function remains uncertain. CDR3 DNA sequence: TGTGCCAGAAGCTTCTTCAGGGGGCCATCCAACAATCAGCCCCAGCATTTT. This encodes CARSFFRGPSNNQPQHF.